This T cell receptor beta chain was profiled in a study of early T cells in non-severe SARS-CoV-2 infection. Ten or more counts support this clonotype. Via MiXCR, TCRdb re-called the 5' RACE reads, giving one row per CDR3 protein. The sample lists 20,000 to 25,000 distinct CDR3 sequences, approximately 4.4% occurring once. J gave up 1 base and V 1 base, and 6 bases lay outside the gene matches. CDR1 and CDR2 (germline): DFQATT, SNEGSKA (reference sequence). CDR3 length: 16 residues. Material: whole blood. This sequence joins TRBV20-1 and TRBJ2-3; 9 bases fit TRBD2. The receptor was derived from an adult who was a healthcare worker with PCR-confirmed SARS-CoV-2 infection or an uninfected control (not recorded which). For the CDR3, the DNA is TGCAGTGCTAGAGTTTCGCGGGGGGGGCGCACAGATACGCAGTATTTT. It translates to CSARVSRGGRTDTQYF.